The 26 T cell receptor beta chains listed next were all sequenced from one sample in a study of T cells after yellow fever vaccination (dated by TCRdb to the late 2010s). In the paper's terms, the treatment or condition label means: live attenuated yellow fever vaccine strain. The protocol used for the library was 5' RACE. This sample was sequenced with an Illumina NovaSeq 6000. TCRdb reanalyzed the raw reads on its own, using fastp at Q25 for trimming and MiXCR for clone calling, and kept in-frame beta chains. Rows are unified per CDR3 protein, each entry keeping the most common DNA and genes. This sample lists fewer than 500,000 distinct CDR3 sequences; approximately 19% were detected once. Roughly 19% of the sample belongs to the ten largest clones. Source: PBMCs, taken before the yellow fever booster vaccination. These receptors were obtained from a man in his late teens or twenties who received the YFV17D yellow fever vaccine.

V usage is TRBV6-1 and J usage is TRBJ1-2, with TRBD1 as a possible D gene (6 bases). In germline, CDR1 is MNHNS, CDR2 SASEGT. Trimming cost V 2 bases and J 7 bases, with 14 bases left between them. The CDR3 consists of 14 residues. CDR3 protein: CASSEWGARGGYTF. In DNA, the CDR3 is TGTGCCAGCAGTGAATGGGGGGCGAGAGGTGGCTACACCTTC.

The table lists this clonotype with a few counts. The chain carries TRBV20-1 and TRBJ2-5; D possibly corresponds to TRBD2 (6 bases). V was cut by 5 bases and J by 1 base, with 17 bases left in between. The CDR3 spans 15 residues. Germline values: CDR1 DFQATT, CDR2 SNEGSKA (reference sequence). DNA of the CDR3: TGCAGTGCTCGCGACCGGGCTAGCGCCCAAGAGACCCAGTACTTC. Its translation is CSARDRASAQETQYF.

This clonotype occurred once. The V gene is TRBV11-3, the J gene TRBJ2-1; maybe TRBD1 (6 bases). The CDR3 spans 16 residues. The V and J ends lost 5 bases and 7 bases respectively, with 21 bases between them. Germline V gives CDR1 SGHNT, CDR2 YENEEA. In nucleotides, the CDR3 is TGTGCCAGCAGCGACAACGCCGGGACAACACAGAATGAGCAGTTCTTC. Residues: CASSDNAGTTQNEQFF.

For the CDR3, the DNA is TGTGCCAGCAGCCGAAAGAAAAAGGGGACTAGCTATAGTGAGCAGTTCTTC. This encodes CASSRKKKGTSYSEQFF. The chain combines TRBV4-2 with TRBJ2-1; the match to TRBD2 covers 9 bases. This CDR3 spans 17 amino acids. Germline V CDR1 and CDR2: LGHNA, YNFKEQ. Unmatched junction bases numbered 16, after V lost 4 bases and J lost 9 bases.

V gene TRBV2 combines with J gene TRBJ2-6; 8 bases align to TRBD1. This CDR3 has 16 residues. V shed 4 bases and J 0 bases; nucleotides not matched to a gene: 2. The germline CDR1 and CDR2 sequences are SNHLY and FYNNEI. The CDR3 spells CASSGDRTSGANVLTF. The CDR3 nucleotides read TGTGCCAGCAGTGGGGACAGGACCTCTGGGGCCAACGTCCTGACTTTC.

The table lists this clonotype with many counts. The chain links TRBV20-1 to TRBJ2-3; 7 positions match TRBD2. CDR3 size: 14 residues. CDR1 and CDR2 from the germline V gene are DFQATT and SNEGSKA (reference sequence). Losses at the gene ends were 3 bases for V and 6 bases for J; bases not matched to a gene: 9. The CDR3 loop reads CSASGGGNLDTQYF. In DNA form, the CDR3 reads TGCAGTGCTAGTGGCGGGGGAAATTTGGATACGCAGTATTTT.

This chain links TRBV5-6 with TRBJ1-4; D may be TRBD1 (5 bases). The CDR3 covers 14 residues. Germline V gene lookup returns CDR1 SGHDT and CDR2 YYEEEE. Trimming shortened V by 4 bases and J by 5 bases, and 12 bases separated the two germline ends. The CDR3 region is CASSPRGANEKLFF. The CDR3 DNA sequence: TGTGCCAGCAGCCCACGAGGGGCAAATGAAAAACTGTTTTTT. The full variable domain, completed using reference TRBV5-6 and TRBJ1-4, is DAGVTQSPTHLIKTRGQQVTLRCSPKSGHDTVSWYQQALGQGPQFIFQYYEEEERQRGNFPDRFSGHQFPNYSSELNVNALLLGDSALYLCASSPRGANEKLFFGSGTQLSVL.

This clonotype was seen a few times. The V gene is TRBV10-3, the J gene TRBJ2-7; D is possibly TRBD2 (7 bases). CDR1 and CDR2 from the germline V gene are ENHRY and SYGVKD. Trimming removed 0 bases from V and 3 bases from J, with 12 bases in between. The CDR3 is 15 amino acids. The CDR3: CAISESGGAGYEQYF. Written as DNA, the CDR3 is TGTGCCATCAGTGAGTCGGGGGGGGCAGGCTACGAGCAGTACTTC.

This clonotype was counted ten times or more. The chain links TRBV12-3 or TRBV12-4 to TRBJ2-3; a weak D match, TRBD2 (5 bases). This CDR3 is built from 14 residues. The V gene lost 6 bases and the J gene lost 0 bases, with 10 bases spanning the gap. The CDR3 DNA follows: TGTGCCAGCAGCGGACTGAGAAGCACAGATACGCAGTATTTT. It yields the protein CASSGLRSTDTQYF.

This clonotype occurred many times. The chain is built from TRBV2 and TRBJ2-1; no clear D. This CDR3 is 15 amino acids long. CDR1 and CDR2 (germline): SNHLY, FYNNEI. The CDR3 sequence is CAMIAGSLNNNEQFF. CDR3 DNA sequence: TGTGCTATGATTGCCGGGTCTCTTAACAACAATGAGCAGTTCTTC.

This clonotype has only one observation. A much larger clone is a single base away; this may be a read error. V gene TRBV7-2 combines with J gene TRBJ2-7; D is ambiguous. The CDR3 is 12 residues long. The V gene's germline CDR1 is SGHTA and CDR2 FQGNSA. CDR3 amino acids: CASRSISSEQYF. CDR3 DNA: TGTGCCAGCAGATCGATATCCTCCGAGCAGTACTTC.

J is TRBJ2-5 and V is TRBV6-2 or TRBV6-3; D is perhaps TRBD1 (6 bases). Deletions cut 9 bases from V and 0 bases from J, with 20 bases between. The CDR3 is 16 residues long. Germline-derived CDR1 and CDR2 are MNHEY and SVGEGT. The CDR3 sequence: CASQPLEDSHQETQYF. The DNA of the CDR3 is TGTGCCAGTCAGCCTCTTGAGGACAGTCACCAAGAGACCCAGTACTTC.

This clonotype was counted between two and nine times. This chain joins TRBV5-1 and TRBJ2-4; D might be TRBD1 or TRBD2, each matching 5 bases. Germline V CDR1 and CDR2: SGHRS, YFSETQ. Trimming shortened V by 2 bases and J by 6 bases, and 12 bases separated the two germline ends. This CDR3 spans 14 amino acids. CDR3 in amino acids: CASSFGAERNIQYF. The CDR3 DNA is TGCGCCAGCAGCTTCGGGGCGGAGAGAAACATTCAGTACTTC. Full variable domain (remainder filled in from reference TRBV5-1 and TRBJ2-4): KAGVTQTPRYLIKTRGQQVTLSCSPISGHRSVSWYQQTPGQGLQFLFEYFSETQRNKGNFPGRFSGRQFSNSRSEMNVSTLELGDSALYLCASSFGAERNIQYFGAGTRLSVL.

Here the CDR3 DNA reads TGCAGAGCAACAGTCGTGAACACTGAAGCTTTCTTT. Translating gives CRATVVNTEAFF. The V and J genes are TRBV29-1 and TRBJ1-1; D is undetermined. This CDR3 contains 12 residues. Germline V gene data show CDR1 as SQVTM and CDR2 as ANQGSEA.

V gene TRBV20-1 combines with J gene TRBJ2-5; no firm D call. The CDR3 extends over 13 amino acids. Trimming took 1 base from V and 6 from J, leaving 12 bases between them. The germline gives CDR1 DFQATT, CDR2 SNEGSKA (reference sequence). In DNA form, the CDR3 reads TGCAGTGCTAGAGGGGGTAGCTGGCAGACCCAGTACTTC. It codes for CSARGGSWQTQYF.

The chain joins TRBV27 to TRBJ2-3; D remains unclear. CDR1 is MNHEY, CDR2 SMNVEV, per germline (reference sequence). V lost 4 bases and J lost 6, with 11 bases in between. The CDR3 has 13 residues. The CDR3, as DNA: TGTGCCAGCAGTTCCCTCAATTGGGATACGCAGTATTTT. Translated, it gives CASSSLNWDTQYF.

This clonotype has a handful of counts. V usage is TRBV7-2 and J usage is TRBJ2-3; the D is unclear. The CDR3 covers 14 residues. Germline V gene data show CDR1 as SGHTA and CDR2 as FQGNSA. Deletions cut 1 base from V and 2 bases from J, with 7 bases between. The CDR3 loop reads CASSLVRNTDTQYF. The DNA of the CDR3 is TGTGCCAGCAGCTTAGTCAGAAACACAGATACGCAGTATTTT. The complete variable domain, with remaining parts taken from reference TRBV7-2 and TRBJ2-3, reads GAGVSQSPSNKVTEKGKDVELRCDPISGHTALYWYRQSLGQGLEFLIYFQGNSAPDKSGLPSDRFSAERTGGSVSTLTIQRTQQEDSAVYLCASSLVRNTDTQYFGPGTRLTVL.

The table lists this clonotype with many counts. The chain joins TRBV20-1 to TRBJ2-1, with unresolved D. The CDR3 is 14 amino acids. Germline V gene sequence: CDR1 DFQATT, CDR2 SNEGSKA (reference sequence). V was cut by 1 base and J by 3 bases, with 10 bases left in between. The CDR3 nucleotides are TGCAGTGCTAGAGCAAGACAAGGCTACAATGAGCAGTTCTTC. Protein product: CSARARQGYNEQFF.

V and J are TRBV4-3 and TRBJ2-2; tentatively, D is TRBD2 (5 bases). Trimming took 2 bases from V and 7 from J, leaving 11 bases between them. Germline CDR1 is LGHNA and CDR2 is YSLEER. This CDR3 contains 14 residues. The CDR3 here is CASSQQVGSGELFF. The CDR3 DNA reads as TGCGCCAGCAGCCAACAAGTGGGGAGCGGGGAGCTGTTTTTT.

The chain joins TRBV12-3 or TRBV12-4 to TRBJ1-4, with TRBD1 matching over 7 bases. The CDR3 is made up of 15 amino acids. J lost 3 bases, V lost 5 bases, and 6 bases had no gene match. Here the CDR3 reads CASSTDRDPNEKLFF. DNA of the CDR3: TGTGCCAGCAGTACAGACAGGGACCCTAATGAAAAACTGTTTTTT.

The chain recombines TRBV5-1 with TRBJ1-3; D call uncertain. V was clipped by 4 bases and J by 0 bases, with 11 bases between them. CDR1 and CDR2 from the germline V gene are SGHRS and YFSETQ. The CDR3 has 15 residues. The CDR3 DNA follows: TGCGCCAGCAGCAGATCAGCAGGCTCTGGAAACACCATATATTTT. It translates to CASSRSAGSGNTIYF.

This clonotype has just a few counts. V usage is TRBV18 and J usage is TRBJ1-6; tentatively, D is TRBD1 (6 bases). Trimming left V 0 bases short and J 7 bases short, with 10 bases between. Looked up from germline, CDR1 is KGHSH and CDR2 is LQKENI. The CDR3 is 15 residues long. CDR3 residues: CASSPPTGANSPLHF. CDR3 sequence (DNA): TGTGCCAGCTCACCACCGACAGGAGCGAATTCACCCCTCCACTTT.

This clonotype was observed a handful of times. The chain joins TRBV29-1 to TRBJ1-1; D uncertain. V was clipped by 2 bases and J by 0 bases, with 7 bases between them. The germline CDR1 and CDR2 sequences are SQVTM and ANQGSEA. This CDR3 spans 13 amino acids. The CDR3 region is CSVEQTMNTEAFF. The CDR3 nucleotides read TGCAGCGTTGAACAAACCATGAACACTGAAGCTTTCTTT.

This clonotype was seen at least ten times. The chain carries TRBV6-2 or TRBV6-3 and TRBJ2-3; a possible D gene is TRBD2 (5 bases). The CDR3 is 15 amino acids. Germline CDR1 and CDR2: MNHEY and SVGEGT. V lost 3 bases and J 5 bases, leaving 15 bases between the germline ends. The CDR3 here is CASSYSSSGGDTQYF. DNA for the CDR3: TGTGCCAGCAGTTATTCGTCGAGCGGCGGAGATACGCAGTATTTT.

This clonotype appeared a few times. J is TRBJ2-7 and V is TRBV20-1; D gene unclear. Germline loops: CDR1 DFQATT, CDR2 SNEGSKA (reference sequence). The CDR3 runs 15 residues. Trimming shortened V by 0 bases and J by 3 bases, and 15 bases separated the two germline ends. CDR3 in amino acids: CSARESLEVGYEQYV. The CDR3 DNA reads TGCAGTGCTAGAGAGTCGTTAGAGGTGGGCTACGAGCAGTACGTC.

This chain links TRBV6-2 or TRBV6-3 with TRBJ1-1; D is uncertain. Germline V gene lookup returns CDR1 MNHEY and CDR2 SVGEGT. Trimming removed 5 bases at V and 4 bases at J, with 17 bases between. The CDR3 covers 15 residues. CDR3 nucleotides: TGTGCCAGCAGTCAACCCATTGTCCTGGGCACTGAAGCTTTCTTT. Residues: CASSQPIVLGTEAFF.